Shown below are 21 T cell receptor beta chains from a single sample sequenced in a study of blood T cell repertoires in COVID-19. Profiled with immunoSEQ multiplex PCR; TCRdb holds only in-frame clones, not every one. The data contain about 69,000 clones, approximately 78% of them singletons. Specimen: peripheral blood. The receptors shown here come from an elderly woman with acute or convalescent COVID-19.

V and J are TRBV14 and TRBJ2-2; 7 bases line up with TRBD1. The germline gives CDR1 SGHDN, CDR2 FVKESK. V lost 8 bases to trimming and J lost 5 bases; unmatched junction nucleotides: 14. CDR3 size: 16 residues. CDR3 protein: CASGTGQLVGTGELFF. In nucleotides, the CDR3 is TGTGCCAGCGGTACGGGACAGTTGGTAGGAACCGGGGAGCTGTTTTTT.

This rearrangement joins TRBV5-4 to TRBJ1-1; D is ambiguous. Germline V gene sequence: CDR1 SGHNT, CDR2 YYREEE (reference sequence). This CDR3 is built from 13 residues. Deletions cut 4 bases from V and 0 bases from J, with 7 bases between. The CDR3 DNA reads as TGTGCCAGCAGCACCCAGGTGAACACTGAAGCTTTCTTT. Its translation is CASSTQVNTEAFF.

The rearrangement uses TRBV6-5 and TRBJ2-3; D ambiguous. This CDR3 has 13 amino acids. Trimming stripped 6 bases from V and 2 bases from J, with 9 bases between. Germline CDR1 reads MNHEY; CDR2 reads SVGAGI. The CDR3 loop is CASRPLNTDTQYF. The CDR3 DNA sequence: TGTGCCAGCAGACCACTTAACACAGATACGCAGTATTTT.

The J gene is TRBJ2-2, the V gene TRBV7-9, with 8 bases matching TRBD2. The CDR3 is 16 residues long. With 0 bases clipped from V and 7 bases from J, the junction kept 7 bases outside the gene matches. The germline V gene encodes CDR1 SEHNR and CDR2 FQNEAQ (reference sequence). CDR3 region: CASSLAEAGVFGELFF. CDR3 coding DNA: TGTGCCAGCAGCTTAGCGGAAGCGGGGGTATTCGGGGAGCTGTTTTTT.

The chain joins TRBV12-5 to TRBJ2-5; D unresolved. Trimming took off 2 bases at V and 7 bases at J, with 17 bases between the two ends. The length of the CDR3 is 15 residues. Germline V CDR1 and CDR2: LGHNT, FRNRAP. The CDR3 loop is CASGLSLALSMTQYF. The CDR3 coding sequence is TGTGCTAGTGGTTTGTCTCTCGCGTTGAGTATGACCCAGTACTTC.

This rearrangement joins TRBV11-1 to TRBJ2-1; tentatively, D is TRBD1 (7 bases). CDR3 length: 16 residues. The V gene lost 5 bases and the J gene lost 4 bases, with 18 bases spanning the gap. Germline V gene sequence: CDR1 SGHAT, CDR2 FQDESV (reference sequence). This CDR3 is CASSHSQGRLYNEQFF. CDR3 bases: TGTGCCAGCAGCCACTCACAGGGGAGGCTATACAATGAGCAGTTCTTC.

This clone was observed once. The chain carries TRBV5-4 and TRBJ1-1; 9 bases agree with TRBD1. The V and J ends lost 4 bases and 4 bases, in that order; junction bases with no gene match: 8. The V gene's germline CDR1 is SGHNT and CDR2 YYREEE (reference sequence). This CDR3 has 15 amino acids. The CDR3: CASSPGDRVGTEAFF. In nucleotides, the CDR3 is TGTGCCAGCAGCCCCGGGGACAGGGTAGGCACTGAAGCTTTCTTT. The full variable domain, completed using reference TRBV5-4 and TRBJ1-1, is ETGVTQSPTHLIKTRGQQVTLRCSSQSGHNTVSWYQQALGQGPQFIFQYYREEENGRGNFPPRFSGLQFPNYSSELNVNALELDDSALYLCASSPGDRVGTEAFFGQGTRLTVV.

The V and J genes are TRBV19 and TRBJ2-5; weak D call: TRBD2 (5 bases). The CDR3 runs 13 residues. The V gene lost 4 bases and the J gene lost 9 bases, with 15 bases spanning the gap. Germline CDR1 reads LNHDA; CDR2 reads SQIVND (reference sequence). CDR3 sequence (DNA): TGTGCCAGTAGTAGCGGGTATACTGGTGCCCAGTACTTC. It specifies CASSSGYTGAQYF.

The chain recombines TRBV30 with TRBJ1-1; perhaps TRBD1 as D (5 bases). The CDR3 sequence is 12 residues long. The V and J ends lost 2 bases and 11 bases respectively, with 15 bases between them. Germline CDR1 GTSNPN, CDR2 SVGIG (reference sequence). The CDR3 DNA reads TGTGCCTGGAGTCTAGGGCAGGGTTCGGCTTTCTTT. As protein: CAWSLGQGSAFF.

This chain uses TRBV6-5 with TRBJ2-7; D is unresolved. Germline V CDR1 and CDR2: MNHEY, SVGAGI. CDR3 length equals 10 residues. The V end lost 5 bases, the J end lost 4 bases, and 3 bases lay between the germline ends. CDR3 DNA: TGTGCCAGCAGTCAATACGAGCAGTACTTC. This encodes CASSQYEQYF.

The J gene is TRBJ2-1, the V gene TRBV5-8; 9 bases match TRBD1. J gave up 2 bases and V 4 bases, and 10 bases lay outside the gene matches. CDR1 is SGHTS and CDR2 is YDEGEE in the germline V gene. This CDR3 region has 17 residues. CDR3 bases: TGTGCCAGCAGCACCGCTTGGAACAGGGGGCCCTACAATGAGCAGTTCTTC. This codes for CASSTAWNRGPYNEQFF.

The chain combines TRBV19 with TRBJ1-6; 9 nucleotides align to TRBD1. This CDR3 has 16 residues. Germline lookup yields CDR1 LNHDA and CDR2 SQIVND (reference sequence). V lost 6 bases, J lost 5 bases, and 8 bases stayed unmatched. The CDR3 loop reads CASRITGGSDNSPLHF. In nucleotides, the CDR3 is TGTGCCAGTAGGATTACAGGGGGCTCTGATAATTCACCCCTCCACTTT.

This chain joins TRBV7-2 and TRBJ1-4; D is ambiguous. The CDR3 is 14 residues long. The germline V gene encodes CDR1 SGHTA and CDR2 FQGNSA. The V end was cut by 2 bases, the J end by 1 base, with 5 bases between. The CDR3 reads CASSLRGTNEKLFF. CDR3 bases: TGTGCCAGCAGCTTACGGGGAACTAATGAAAAACTGTTTTTT.

This chain joins TRBV2 and TRBJ1-6; TRBD1 matches at 12 bases. The junction had 11 bases not matched to a gene; V was cut back by 7 bases and J by 13 bases. The CDR3 runs to 15 residues. CDR1 and CDR2 (germline): SNHLY, FYNNEI. The CDR3 region is CASKGQGATSLPLHF. The CDR3 DNA follows: TGTGCCAGCAAGGGACAGGGGGCCACATCTTTGCCCCTCCACTTT.

The V call is TRBV15, the J call TRBJ1-2; unclear D gene. The length of the CDR3 is 11 residues. Germline CDR1 is LNHNV and CDR2 is YYDKDF (reference sequence). The V gene lost 11 bases and the J gene lost 2 bases, with 9 bases spanning the gap. CDR3 residues: CAAGGNYGYTF. The CDR3 DNA reads TGTGCCGCAGGAGGAAACTATGGCTACACCTTC.

This chain joins TRBV25-1 and TRBJ2-5; tentatively, D is TRBD2 (6 bases). The CDR3 sequence is 15 residues long. Per the germline V gene, CDR1 is MGHDK and CDR2 is SYGVNS. V was trimmed by 6 bases and J by 3 bases, leaving 17 bases between them. This CDR3 is CASSPAGTLEETQYF. The CDR3 nucleotides read TGTGCCAGCAGCCCAGCAGGGACTCTCGAAGAGACCCAGTACTTC.

The chain has TRBV9 and TRBJ2-1; 9 nucleotides align to TRBD2. Germline assignment: CDR1 SGDLS and CDR2 YYNGEE. This CDR3 contains 16 residues. The V and J ends lost 3 bases and 4 bases, in that order; junction bases with no gene match: 8. The CDR3: CASSARSGGGYNEQFF. CDR3 DNA sequence: TGTGCCAGCAGCGCCCGTAGCGGGGGTGGTTACAATGAGCAGTTCTTC. Looking up the rest from reference TRBV9 and TRBJ2-1 gives the full variable domain: DSGVTQTPKHLITATGQRVTLRCSPRSGDLSVYWYQQSLDQGLQFLIQYYNGEERAKGNILERFSAQQFPDLHSELNLSSLELGDSALYFCASSARSGGGYNEQFFGPGTRLTVL.

The chain combines TRBV5-1 with TRBJ1-4; 7 bases are shared with TRBD1. The CDR3 length is 15 residues. Per the germline V gene, CDR1 is SGHRS and CDR2 is YFSETQ. After removal of 4 bases from V and 6 bases from J, the junction contained 9 bases not matched to a gene. CDR3: CASSRRQGRDEKLFF. CDR3 bases: TGCGCCAGCAGCAGGCGACAGGGTAGGGATGAAAAACTGTTTTTT.

The genes are TRBV6-5 and TRBJ2-7; no clear D. CDR1 is MNHEY, CDR2 SVGAGI, per germline. This CDR3 region has 13 residues. Trimming stripped 6 bases from V and 2 bases from J, with 11 bases between. CDR3 sequence (DNA): TGTGCCAGCAGGTACCTTAATGCCTACGAGCAGTACTTC. It translates to CASRYLNAYEQYF.

This chain uses TRBV5-1 with TRBJ2-7; D not certain. V dropped 0 bases and J dropped 0 bases, with 13 bases sitting between them. The germline gives CDR1 SGHRS, CDR2 YFSETQ. The CDR3 contains 16 residues. This CDR3 reads CASSLGGSTSSYEQYF. Here the CDR3 DNA reads TGCGCCAGCAGCTTGGGTGGCAGTACAAGCTCCTACGAGCAGTACTTC. The full variable domain, rest sourced from reference TRBV5-1 and TRBJ2-7, is KAGVTQTPRYLIKTRGQQVTLSCSPISGHRSVSWYQQTPGQGLQFLFEYFSETQRNKGNFPGRFSGRQFSNSRSEMNVSTLELGDSALYLCASSLGGSTSSYEQYFGPGTRLTVT.

The chain combines TRBV7-9 with TRBJ2-3; TRBD2 might be the D (6 bases). V was cut by 1 base and J by 2 bases, with 10 bases left in between. The CDR3 has 15 amino acids. Germline V lookup: CDR1 SEHNR, CDR2 FQNEAQ (reference sequence). DNA for the CDR3: TGTGCCAGCAGCTTAGACCCGGGACTCACAGATACGCAGTATTTT. This encodes CASSLDPGLTDTQYF.